This T cell receptor beta chain is drawn from a study of T cells in Graves' hyperthyroidism and ophthalmopathy (dated by TCRdb to about 2019). Context from the whole study: Peripheral blood was sampled at the time of initial diagnosis, prior to any treatment. To identify distinguishing TCR V-J signatures, a discovery cohort of 90 to 100 patients was used, comprising 40 to 45 with Graves' ophthalmopathy and 57 with stable Graves' hyperthyroidism. In addition, the study compared T-cell repertoires in thyroid tissue and in blood from a handful of Graves' hyperthyroidism patients. Following sampling, methimazole starting at 30 mg daily was given to hyperthyroidism patients, and high-dose intravenous methylprednisolone was given to ophthalmopathy patients. The roughly 100 discovery patients were randomly split 7:3 into training and test sets. Prospective prediction of ophthalmopathy was tested in an independent validation cohort of some 20 hyperthyroidism patients and 15 to 17 patients who later progressed to ophthalmopathy. The paper reports TCR Vbeta CDR3 sequencing of fewer than 150 peripheral blood samples: fewer than 50 ophthalmopathy, about 75 hyperthyroidism and about 17 progressor patients. General conclusions and limits of the study: Sample size was not statistically predetermined, and blinding of investigators to group allocation was not performed. During validation, the model predicted progression to ophthalmopathy a median of approximately 6.5 months ahead of onset, with almost 71% sensitivity and 72% to 80% specificity. Most expanded thyroid clonotypes (frequency above 0.001) were also detected in blood, a finding suggesting that blood repertoires may reflect thyroid immune responses. A 13 V-J signature model separated ophthalmopathy from stable hyperthyroidism, with 87.88% sensitivity and around 84% specificity in cross-validation and 80%/75% in testing.

Amplification of TCR beta CDR3 regions was carried out from RNA transcripts. The TCR CDR3 was subjected to a first round of RT-PCR using the HTBI primer set and the Qiagen OneStep RT-PCR kit. Libraries were constructed in a second round of multiplex PCR, after which size selection and purification were performed. Sequencing of the libraries was done on an Illumina HiSeq2000 using paired-end 100 bp reads. The paper's data handling went like this. Raw data were processed with SOAPnuke, discarding reads with adapters, uncalled bases, mean Phred below 15, or no exact constant-primer or identifier match. COPE v1.2.5 was used to merge the high-quality paired reads, and each unique nucleotide sequence was defined as a clonotype. MiTCR v1.1 was used to align the clonotypes against IMGT TRBV, TRBD and TRBJ reference segments. The analysis included only V-J combinations with a frequency above 0.0001, which together covered more than 98% of the repertoires. A TCS score was defined as the ratio between F50 (clonal expansion) and ExV (chaos), using BLOSUM62-based TCRdist between CDR3 peptides within each V-J. Welch's t-statistics and random forest reduced 514 V-J features to about 13, which were used in a naive Bayes classifier (R e1071). TCRdb's own reprocessing of the public reads used fastp at Q25 and MiXCR and kept productive beta chains. Identical CDR3 protein sequences are pooled into one entry, listed with their most common genes and DNA. In this record, the V and J calls reflect TCRdb's handling and not the investigators' own analysis. This sample comprises around 200,000 distinct CDR3 sequences, approximately 16% of them detected only once. The top ten clones comprise roughly 44% of the sample.

A patient counted as having stable Graves' hyperthyroidism if no progression to ophthalmopathy occurred over 18 months of follow-up. Hyperthyroidism patients were newly diagnosed, with disease duration under 2 months, and aged 18 to 65 years. Patients with uncontrolled infections, other autoimmune diseases, pregnancy or lactation were excluded. Diagnoses were based on clinical symptoms, serum thyroxine and TRAb, thyroid ultrasound and orbital computed tomography. Ficoll-Paque density gradient centrifugation was used to isolate PBMCs from approximately 10 ml of fresh peripheral blood. Total RNA was extracted using Trizol reagent, and RNA quality was assessed on an Agilent 2100 Bioanalyzer. The trim is 4 bases for V and 2 bases for J, with a gap of 5 bases between the germline ends. From the germline V gene, CDR1 is SGHTA and CDR2 is FQGNSA. Including cysteine and phenylalanine, the CDR3 has 12 amino acids. The only DNA kept is the CDR3, 36 bases in frame from the first base.

In this sample, this clonotype turned up many times. No antigen is known for it. Per-base qualities were not stored, and no clone one base away is much larger. This sequence uses TRBV7-2 and TRBJ2-5, with the D assignment possibly TRBD1 or TRBD2, given 5 matching bases for each. Sequencing was done on a sample of blood. The source of this sequence is a man aged 35-49 years with Graves' hyperthyroidism. This receptor carries the CDR3 CASSWGQETQYF. The sequenced DNA: TGTGCCAGCAGCTGGGGGCAAGAGACCCAGTACTTC.